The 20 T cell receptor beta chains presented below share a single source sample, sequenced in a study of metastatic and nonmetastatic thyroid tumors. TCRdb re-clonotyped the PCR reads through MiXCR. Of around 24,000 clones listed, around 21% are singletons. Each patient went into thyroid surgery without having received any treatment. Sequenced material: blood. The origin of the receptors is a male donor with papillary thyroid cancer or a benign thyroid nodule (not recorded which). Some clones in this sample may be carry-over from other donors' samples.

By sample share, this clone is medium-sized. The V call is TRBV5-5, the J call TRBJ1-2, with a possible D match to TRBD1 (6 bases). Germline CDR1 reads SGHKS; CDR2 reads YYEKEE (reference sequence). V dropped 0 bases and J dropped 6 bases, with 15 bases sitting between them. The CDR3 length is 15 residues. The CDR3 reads CASSLVSRDIDGYTF. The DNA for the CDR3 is TGTGCCAGCAGCTTGGTTTCCAGGGACATCGATGGCTACACCTTC.

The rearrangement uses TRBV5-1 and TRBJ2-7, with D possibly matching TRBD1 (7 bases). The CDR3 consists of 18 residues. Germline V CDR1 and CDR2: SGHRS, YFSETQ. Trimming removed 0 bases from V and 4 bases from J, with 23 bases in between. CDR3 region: CASSLGTIGGGAWYEQYF. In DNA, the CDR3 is TGCGCCAGCAGCTTGGGCACCATCGGAGGGGGCGCTTGGTACGAGCAGTACTTC.

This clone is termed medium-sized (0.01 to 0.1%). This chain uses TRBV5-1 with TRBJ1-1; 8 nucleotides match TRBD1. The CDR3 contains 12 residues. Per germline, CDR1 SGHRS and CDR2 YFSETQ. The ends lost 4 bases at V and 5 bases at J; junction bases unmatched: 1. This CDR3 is CASSRTGTEAFF. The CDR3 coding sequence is TGCGCCAGCAGCCGGACAGGGACTGAAGCTTTCTTT.

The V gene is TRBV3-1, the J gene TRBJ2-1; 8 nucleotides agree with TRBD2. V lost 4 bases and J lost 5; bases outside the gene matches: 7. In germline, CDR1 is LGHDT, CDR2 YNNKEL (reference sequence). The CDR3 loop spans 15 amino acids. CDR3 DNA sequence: TGTGCCAGCAGCCCTAAGCGGGAGATAGACAATGAGCAGTTCTTC. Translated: CASSPKREIDNEQFF.

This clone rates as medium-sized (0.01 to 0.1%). The CDR3 DNA sequence: TGTGCCAGCAGTTTATCTAGCGGGGGGTCCTACGAGCAGTACTTC. This sequence encodes CASSLSSGGSYEQYF. The V and J genes are TRBV28 and TRBJ2-7; 11 bases are shared with TRBD2. V shed 1 base and J 1 base; nucleotides not matched to a gene: 0. Germline CDR1 reads MDHEN; CDR2 reads SYDVKM. CDR3 length equals 15 residues.

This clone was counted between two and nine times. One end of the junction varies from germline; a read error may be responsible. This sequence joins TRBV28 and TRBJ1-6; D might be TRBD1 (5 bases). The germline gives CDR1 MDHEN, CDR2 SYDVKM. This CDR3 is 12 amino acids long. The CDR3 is CASSTTDSTLHF. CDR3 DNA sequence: TGTGCAAGCAGTACGACAGATTCAACCCTCCACTTT.

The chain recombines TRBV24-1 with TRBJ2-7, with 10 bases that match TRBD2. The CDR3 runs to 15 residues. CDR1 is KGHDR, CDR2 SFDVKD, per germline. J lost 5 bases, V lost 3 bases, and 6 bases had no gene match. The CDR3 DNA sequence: TGTGCCACCAGTGATCACCTAGCGGGAGAGGACGAGCAGTACTTC. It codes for CATSDHLAGEDEQYF.

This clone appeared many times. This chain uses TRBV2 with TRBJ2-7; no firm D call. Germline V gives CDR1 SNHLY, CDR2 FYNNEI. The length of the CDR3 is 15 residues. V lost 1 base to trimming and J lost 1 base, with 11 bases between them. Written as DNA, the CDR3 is TGTGCCAGCAGTGAAGAAGGGTTTATATCCTACGAGCAGTACTTC. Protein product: CASSEEGFISYEQYF.

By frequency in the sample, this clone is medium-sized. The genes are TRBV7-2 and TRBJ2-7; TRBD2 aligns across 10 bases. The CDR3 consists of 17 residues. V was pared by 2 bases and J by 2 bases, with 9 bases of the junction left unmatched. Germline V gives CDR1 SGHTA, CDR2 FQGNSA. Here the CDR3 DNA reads TGTGCCAGCAGCTTACTACCGGGGACTAGCGTCACCTACGAGCAGTACTTC. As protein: CASSLLPGTSVTYEQYF.

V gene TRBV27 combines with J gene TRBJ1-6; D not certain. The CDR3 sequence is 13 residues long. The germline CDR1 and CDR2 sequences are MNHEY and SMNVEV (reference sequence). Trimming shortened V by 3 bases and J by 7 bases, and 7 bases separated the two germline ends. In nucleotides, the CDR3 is TGTGCCAGCAGTTTCAACATGAATTCACCCCTCCACTTT. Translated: CASSFNMNSPLHF.

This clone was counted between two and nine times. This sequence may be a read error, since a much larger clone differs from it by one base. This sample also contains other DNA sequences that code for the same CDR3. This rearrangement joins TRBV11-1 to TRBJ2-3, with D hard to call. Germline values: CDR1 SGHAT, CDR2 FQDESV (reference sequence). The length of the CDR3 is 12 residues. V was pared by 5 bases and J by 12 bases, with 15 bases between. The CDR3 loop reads CASSIDKITQYF. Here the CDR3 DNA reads TGTGCCAGCAGCATTGACAAAATCACTCAGTATTTT.

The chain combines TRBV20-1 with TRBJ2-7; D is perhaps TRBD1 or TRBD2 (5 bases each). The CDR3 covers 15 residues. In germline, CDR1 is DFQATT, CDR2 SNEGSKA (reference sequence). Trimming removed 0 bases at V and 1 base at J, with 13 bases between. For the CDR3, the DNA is TGCAGTGCTAGAGAGTTCGGGGCGGTTTCCTACGAGCAGTACTTC. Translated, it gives CSAREFGAVSYEQYF.

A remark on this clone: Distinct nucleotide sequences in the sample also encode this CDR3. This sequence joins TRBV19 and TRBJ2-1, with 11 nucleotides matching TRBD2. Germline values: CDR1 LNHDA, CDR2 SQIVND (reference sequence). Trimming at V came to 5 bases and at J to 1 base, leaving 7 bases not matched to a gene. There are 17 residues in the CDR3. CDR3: CASSFGTSGSSYNEQFF. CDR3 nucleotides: TGTGCCAGTAGTTTCGGTACTAGCGGGAGTTCCTACAATGAGCAGTTCTTC. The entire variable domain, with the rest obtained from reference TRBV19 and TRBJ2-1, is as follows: DGGITQSPKYLFRKEGQNVTLSCEQNLNHDAMYWYRQDPGQGLRLIYYSQIVNDFQKGDIAEGYSVSREKKESFPLTVTSAQKNPTAFYLCASSFGTSGSSYNEQFFGPGTRLTVL.

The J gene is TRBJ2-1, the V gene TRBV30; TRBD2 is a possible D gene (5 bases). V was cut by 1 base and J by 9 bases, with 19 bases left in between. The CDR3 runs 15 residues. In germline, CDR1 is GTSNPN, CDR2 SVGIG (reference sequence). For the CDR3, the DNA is TGTGCCTGGAGTGCCGGCCGAGGGCTCGGGGTTGAGCAGTTCTTC. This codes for CAWSAGRGLGVEQFF.

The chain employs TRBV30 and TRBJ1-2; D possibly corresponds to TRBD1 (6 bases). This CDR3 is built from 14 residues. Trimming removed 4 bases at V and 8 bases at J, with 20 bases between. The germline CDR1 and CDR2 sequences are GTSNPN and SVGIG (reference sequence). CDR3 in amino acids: CAWIVLGRGIGYTF. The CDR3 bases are TGTGCCTGGATTGTACTGGGCAGGGGTATCGGCTACACCTTC.

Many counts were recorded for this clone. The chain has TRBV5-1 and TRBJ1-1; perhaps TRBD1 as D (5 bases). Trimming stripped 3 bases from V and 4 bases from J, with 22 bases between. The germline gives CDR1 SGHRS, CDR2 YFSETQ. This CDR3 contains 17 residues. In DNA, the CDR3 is TGCGCCAGCAGCTCGGGGATAAGAAGAGGGGAGAGCACTGAAGCTTTCTTT. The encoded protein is CASSSGIRRGESTEAFF.

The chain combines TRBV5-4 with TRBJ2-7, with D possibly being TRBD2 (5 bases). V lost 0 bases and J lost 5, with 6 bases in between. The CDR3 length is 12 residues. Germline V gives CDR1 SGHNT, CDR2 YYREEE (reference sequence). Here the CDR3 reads CASSLAGNEQYF. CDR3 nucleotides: TGTGCCAGCAGCTTGGCGGGGAACGAGCAGTACTTC.

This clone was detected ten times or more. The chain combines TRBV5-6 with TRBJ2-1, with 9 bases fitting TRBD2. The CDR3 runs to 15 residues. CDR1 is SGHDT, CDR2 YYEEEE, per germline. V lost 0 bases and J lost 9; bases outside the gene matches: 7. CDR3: CASSLGSSGILEQFF. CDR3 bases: TGTGCCAGCAGCTTGGGTTCTAGCGGGATACTTGAGCAGTTCTTC.

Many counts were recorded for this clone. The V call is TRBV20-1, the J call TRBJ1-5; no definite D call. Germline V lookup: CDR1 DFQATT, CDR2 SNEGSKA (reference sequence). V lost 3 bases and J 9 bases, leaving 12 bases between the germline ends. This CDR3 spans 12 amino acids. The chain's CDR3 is CSARPSFGPQHF. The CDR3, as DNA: TGCAGTGCTAGGCCTAGTTTCGGGCCCCAGCATTTT.

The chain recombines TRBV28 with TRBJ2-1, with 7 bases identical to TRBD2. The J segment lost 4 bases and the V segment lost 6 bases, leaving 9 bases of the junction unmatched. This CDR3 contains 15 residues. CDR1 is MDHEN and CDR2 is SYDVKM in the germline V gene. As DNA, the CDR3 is TGTGCCAGCAGCTTGGGAGGGAACCTATACAATGAGCAGTTCTTC. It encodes CASSLGGNLYNEQFF.